This note documents a single T cell receptor beta chain sequence. The entry originates in a study of blood T cell repertoires in COVID-19. In the source study's methods: Amplified reference gene primers provided the basis for estimating nucleated cell counts. Data came from immunoSEQ multiplex PCR; TCRdb stores just in-frame clones and leaves some out. The D gene and trimming were derived from the DNA, and the V and J assignments and clone size from that table. The sample contains 140,000 or so clones, 80% to 90% of which appear only once. The CDR3 covers 16 residues. Germline lookup yields CDR1 MNHNS and CDR2 SASEGT. Trimming removed 2 bases at V and 6 bases at J, with 17 bases between.

The sequenced sample consisted of peripheral blood. This clonotype was sampled from a woman aged 55-69 years with active COVID-19. The chain joins TRBV6-1 to TRBJ1-5, with a weak D call TRBD1 (6 bases). CDR3 residues: CASSELAGANRQPQHF. In DNA, the CDR3 is TGTGCCAGCAGTGAATTAGCAGGGGCAAACCGTCAGCCCCAGCATTTT.